This TCR beta chain emerged from a study of blood T cell repertoires in COVID-19. Germline values: CDR1 SGHAT, CDR2 FQNNGV. CDR3 length equals 15 residues. V lost 4 bases to trimming and J lost 7 bases; unmatched junction nucleotides: 6. In the study's own analysis: Reference gene primer amplification yielded estimated nucleated cell counts. Only in-frame clones appear in the TCRdb table, and some are missing; sequencing was by immunoSEQ multiplex PCR. V, J and clone size are taken as reported in that table, and D and trimming were inferred from the DNA itself. This table has some 220,000 clones, approximately 83% appearing once.

This TCR came from a woman aged 40 to 55 with acute COVID-19. Material: PBMCs or T cells enriched from blood (not recorded which). V usage is TRBV11-2 and J usage is TRBJ2-2; 10 nucleotides agree with TRBD1. The CDR3, as DNA: TGTGCCAGCAGCTCAAGGGACAGGGGTGACGGGGAGCTGTTTTTT. Its protein product is CASSSRDRGDGELFF.